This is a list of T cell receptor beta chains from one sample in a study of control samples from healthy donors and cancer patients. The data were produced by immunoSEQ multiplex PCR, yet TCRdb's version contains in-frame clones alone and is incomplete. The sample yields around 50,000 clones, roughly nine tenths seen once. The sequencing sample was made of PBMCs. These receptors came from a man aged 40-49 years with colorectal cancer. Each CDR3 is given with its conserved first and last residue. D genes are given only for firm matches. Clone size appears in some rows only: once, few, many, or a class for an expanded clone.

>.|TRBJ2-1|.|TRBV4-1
TGCGCCAGCAGCCAACAGGGGACCGATGAGCAGTTCTTC
CASSQQGTDEQFF
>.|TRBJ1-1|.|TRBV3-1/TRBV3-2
TGTGCCACCCGGGAGTACCAGGGGACTACGAACACTGAAGCTTTCTTT
CATREYQGTTNTEAFF
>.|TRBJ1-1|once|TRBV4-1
TGCGCCAGCAGCCAACGTTTAACACTGAACACTGAAGCTTTCTTT
CASSQRLTLNTEAFF
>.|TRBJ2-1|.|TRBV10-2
TGCGCCAGCTCCTACAATGAGCAGTTCTTC
CASSYNEQFF
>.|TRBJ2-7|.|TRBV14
TGTGCCAGCAGCCAAGTAGGGCTAGCAAGGACATACGAGCAGTACTTC
CASSQVGLARTYEQYF
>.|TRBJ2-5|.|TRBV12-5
TGTGCTAGTGGACAGAACCAAGAGACCCAGTACTTC
CASGQNQETQYF
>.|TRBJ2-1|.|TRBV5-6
TGTGCCAGCAGCTTGCTTCTCGGGAGCGGCGGTAATGAGCAGTTCTTC
CASSLLLGSGGNEQFF
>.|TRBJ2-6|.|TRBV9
TGTGCCAGCAGCGCCCGATGGGGAGAAGGGGCTGGGGCCAACGTCCTGACTTTC
CASSARWGEGAGANVLTF
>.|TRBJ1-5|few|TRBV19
TGTGCCAGTAGTATAGTATCCAGGGGCAGTCAGCCCCAGCATTTT
CASSIVSRGSQPQHF
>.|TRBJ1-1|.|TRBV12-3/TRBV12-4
TGTGCCAGCAGAGACATGAACACTGAAGCTTTCTTT
CASRDMNTEAFF
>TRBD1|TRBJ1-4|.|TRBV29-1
TGCAGCGTCTTCGGGGCACAGGGGTTTAATGAAAAACTGTTTTTT
CSVFGAQGFNEKLFF
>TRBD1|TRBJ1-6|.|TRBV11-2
TGTGCCAGCAGCCCTACAGGGGCCTATAATTCACCCCTCCACTTT
CASSPTGAYNSPLHF
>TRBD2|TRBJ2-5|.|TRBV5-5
TGTGCCAGCAGCTTGGAAGGTGCTTGGCTAGCGGGAGGGCGAGAGACCCAGTACTTC
CASSLEGAWLAGGRETQYF
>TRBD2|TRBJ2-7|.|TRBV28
TGTGCCAGCAGGCCGACTAGCGGGAGAGGTTACGAGCAGTACTTC
CASRPTSGRGYEQYF
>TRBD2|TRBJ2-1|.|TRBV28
TGTGCCAGCAGCACAGTAGCGGGAGGGGAGGATGAGCAGTTCTTC
CASSTVAGGEDEQFF
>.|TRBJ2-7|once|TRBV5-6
TGTGCCAGCAGCTGGACCCTCTCCTACGAGCAGTACTTC
CASSWTLSYEQYF
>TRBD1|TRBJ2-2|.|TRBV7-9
TGTGCCAGCAGCTTACCGCGGGGACAGGGAGGTGACACCGGGGAGCTGTTTTTT
CASSLPRGQGGDTGELFF
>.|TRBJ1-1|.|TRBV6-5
TGTGCCAGCCGGCGATTAACTGAAGCTTTCTTT
CASRRLTEAFF
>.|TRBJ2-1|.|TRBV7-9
TGTGCCAGCAGCTTAGGGCGGACTCTCAATGAGCAGTTCTTC
CASSLGRTLNEQFF
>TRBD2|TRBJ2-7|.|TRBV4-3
TGCGCCAGCAGCCAAGATCCAACTCGGGTAGCGGGAGGGCCTATTTACGACGAGCAGTACTTC
CASSQDPTRVAGGPIYDEQYF
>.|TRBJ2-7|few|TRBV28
TGTGCCAGCAGTCGGACGCCAACCTACGAGCAGTACTTC
CASSRTPTYEQYF
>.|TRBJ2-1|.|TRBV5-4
TGTGCCAGCAGCTTGGCGGTTGGCCCGGGGGATGAGCAGTTCTTC
CASSLAVGPGDEQFF
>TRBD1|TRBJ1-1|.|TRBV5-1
TGCGCCAGCACCCACGGGACAGGGGGCAGCACTGAAGCTTTCTTT
CASTHGTGGSTEAFF
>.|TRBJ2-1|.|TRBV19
TGTGCCAGTAGTATTACCCCGCAGGGTTCCTACAATGAGCAGTTCTTC
CASSITPQGSYNEQFF
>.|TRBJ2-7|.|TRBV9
TGTGCCAGCAGCGTAGAAAGCGGTGCTCTCGAGCAGTACTTC
CASSVESGALEQYF
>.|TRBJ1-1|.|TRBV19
TGTGCCAGTAGTATAGATAGTAGGGGTCTGGGAGCTTTCTTT
CASSIDSRGLGAFF
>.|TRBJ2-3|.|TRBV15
TGTGCCACCAGCAGAGAATCGGTTAGCACAGATACGCAGTATTTT
CATSRESVSTDTQYF
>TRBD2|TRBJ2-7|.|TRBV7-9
TGTGCCAGCAGCTGGACGCGGGAGGCGTCCTACGAGCAGTACTTC
CASSWTREASYEQYF
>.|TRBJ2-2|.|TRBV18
TGTGCCAGCCTCTTCCAGACACGGAACACCGGGGAGCTGTTTTTT
CASLFQTRNTGELFF
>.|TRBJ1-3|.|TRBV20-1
TGCAGTGCTAACGGGGGAAACACCATATATTTT
CSANGGNTIYF
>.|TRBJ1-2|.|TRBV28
TGTGCCAGCAGTCCTACCCTGACAAGGGGCTACTATGGCTACACCTTC
CASSPTLTRGYYGYTF